The TCR beta chain described here comes from a study of blood T cell repertoires in COVID-19. For the study at large: In each case, the material was cDNA or gDNA derived from T cells, B-cell-depleted T cells, or PBMCs.

TCRdb's copy holds only in-frame clones and misses some; the assay was immunoSEQ multiplex PCR. The sample carries fewer than 350,000 clones, 75% to 95% recorded once. V was pared by 5 bases and J by 5 bases, with 16 bases of the junction left unmatched. The CDR3 totals 17 residues. Germline CDR1 is LNHDA and CDR2 is SQIVND (reference sequence). This chain links TRBV19 with TRBJ1-1; 8 positions match TRBD1. The sequence was obtained from a woman in her 30s with COVID-19, enrolled during active disease. Specimen: peripheral blood. CDR3 DNA: TGTGCCAGTAGTCGAAACCCAAACAGGGGGATTAGGACTGAAGCTTTCTTT. It yields the protein CASSRNPNRGIRTEAFF.